One and the same sample provided the 15 T cell receptor beta chains below, sequenced in a study of T cell responses to AZD1222 COVID-19 vaccine. Some clones are missing from TCRdb's copy, which holds only in-frame ones; the method was immunoSEQ multiplex PCR. The table has some 170,000 clones, roughly 91% seen once. The sequencing here drew on peripheral blood, taken on day 0 of AZD1222 vaccination. The source of these receptors is an adult in good health.

V is TRBV18 and J is TRBJ1-3, with 10 positions matching TRBD1. Germline CDR1 KGHSH, CDR2 LQKENI. V lost 4 bases to trimming and J lost 2 bases; unmatched junction nucleotides: 11. The length of the CDR3 is 18 residues. The CDR3 loop is CASSRVGQGIPPGNTIYF. Written as DNA, the CDR3 is TGTGCCAGCTCACGGGTGGGACAGGGGATTCCACCTGGAAACACCATATATTTT.

V and J are TRBV28 and TRBJ2-7; maybe TRBD1 (5 bases). The CDR3 contains 14 residues. Trimming left V 3 bases short and J 1 base short, with 10 bases between. Germline V CDR1 and CDR2: MDHEN, SYDVKM. DNA of the CDR3: TGTGCCAGCAGTTTTGTGGGGCAGTCCTACGAGCAGTACGTC. As protein: CASSFVGQSYEQYV.

As to this clone: One end of the junction does not line up with germline, which may come from a read error. The rearrangement joins TRBV3-1 (or the pseudogene TRBV3-2) to TRBJ2-3; 12 nucleotides agree with TRBD2. Germline CDR1 is LGHDT and CDR2 is YNNKEL (reference sequence). CDR3 size: 16 residues. CDR3 in DNA: TGTGCCAGCAGGCCTACTAGCGGGGGGTACACAAATACGCAGTATTTT. It is translated as CASRPTSGGYTNTQYF.

V and J are TRBV28 and TRBJ2-6, with D possibly being TRBD2 (5 bases). This CDR3 has 15 residues. Germline CDR1 and CDR2: MDHEN and SYDVKM. Trimming removed 7 bases at V and 2 bases at J, with 12 bases between. The CDR3 spells CASTIGGPGANVLTF. The CDR3 nucleotides are TGTGCCAGCACCATCGGCGGGCCTGGGGCCAACGTCCTGACTTTC.

The CDR3 protein is CASGLVAGWGQGREQYV. The CDR3 nucleotides are TGTGCTAGTGGTTTGGTAGCGGGTTGGGGACAGGGTCGAGAGCAGTACGTC. The chain couples TRBV12-5 to TRBJ2-7; 9 nucleotides align to TRBD1. The V and J ends lost 0 bases and 7 bases, in that order; junction bases with no gene match: 13. The CDR3 is 17 residues long. Germline assignment: CDR1 LGHNT and CDR2 FRNRAP.

The chain has TRBV7-2 and TRBJ2-7; 8 bases align to TRBD1. The CDR3 runs to 17 residues. The V gene end was trimmed by 4 bases and the J gene end by 6 bases; junction bases not matched to a gene: 17. Germline assignment: CDR1 SGHTA and CDR2 FQGNSA. The CDR3: CASSWGQVLSSGGEQYF. DNA of the CDR3: TGTGCCAGCAGCTGGGGACAGGTTCTGTCCTCTGGTGGCGAGCAGTACTTC.

This clone has a single count. V usage is TRBV6-1 and J usage is TRBJ1-1; no firm D call. V lost 2 bases and J 0 bases, leaving 10 bases between the germline ends. Per germline, CDR1 MNHNS and CDR2 SASEGT. The CDR3 is made up of 15 amino acids. Written as DNA, the CDR3 is TGTGCCAGCAGTGAAAGAAGGGTTTTGAACACTGAAGCTTTCTTT. Translated: CASSERRVLNTEAFF.

V is TRBV9 and J is TRBJ2-1; 9 nucleotides agree with TRBD1. The germline CDR1 and CDR2 sequences are SGDLS and YYNGEE. V trimming: 4 bases; J trimming: 6 bases; junction bases outside the gene matches: 8. The length of the CDR3 is 15 residues. The CDR3 protein is CASSSRDRVPNEQFF. The CDR3 DNA reads TGTGCCAGCAGCTCCCGGGACAGGGTACCCAATGAGCAGTTCTTC. The whole variable domain, filled in from reference TRBV9 and TRBJ2-1, reads DSGVTQTPKHLITATGQRVTLRCSPRSGDLSVYWYQQSLDQGLQFLIQYYNGEERAKGNILERFSAQQFPDLHSELNLSSLELGDSALYFCASSSRDRVPNEQFFGPGTRLTVL.

The chain combines TRBV27 with TRBJ1-4, with D perhaps TRBD1 (6 bases). The CDR3 covers 14 residues. Germline loops: CDR1 MNHEY, CDR2 SMNVEV (reference sequence). Trimming removed 2 bases from V and 8 bases from J, with 12 bases in between. The CDR3 sequence is CASSLRNRAEKLFF. In DNA, the CDR3 is TGTGCCAGCAGTTTACGAAACAGGGCGGAAAAACTGTTTTTT.

The chain couples TRBV9 to TRBJ2-7, with 10 bases lining up with TRBD2. The germline V gene has CDR1 SGDLS and CDR2 YYNGEE. Trimming took 2 bases from V and 4 from J; bases not matched to a gene: 3. This CDR3 is built from 14 residues. The CDR3 DNA sequence: TGTGCCAGCAGCGTTGGACTAGCGGTGTACGAGCAGTACTTC. Translated: CASSVGLAVYEQYF.

CDR3 bases: TGTGCCTGGGGGACCGGGGATAATTCACCCCTCCACTTT. Translation: CAWGTGDNSPLHF. This chain links TRBV30 with TRBJ1-6; weak D call: TRBD1 (5 bases). The V gene's germline CDR1 is GTSNPN and CDR2 SVGIG (reference sequence). This CDR3 has 13 residues. Between the trimmed V and J ends, which lost 5 bases and 5 bases, there was a span of 10 bases.

This sequence joins TRBV2 and TRBJ1-1; 7 nucleotides line up with TRBD1. The CDR3 contains 15 residues. The germline V gene encodes CDR1 SNHLY and CDR2 FYNNEI. V dropped 1 base and J dropped 5; count of bases not matched to a gene: 7. CDR3 in amino acids: CASSEGNQGGTEAFF. For the CDR3, the DNA is TGTGCCAGCAGTGAAGGAAACCAGGGGGGAACTGAAGCTTTCTTT.

For this clone: The same CDR3 can be traced to other DNA sequences in this sample. The genes are TRBV5-1 and TRBJ2-3; 8 positions agree with TRBD2. V shed 2 bases, J shed 5 bases, and the junction held 4 bases outside the gene matches. This CDR3 is built from 14 residues. Germline V gene data show CDR1 as SGHRS and CDR2 as YFSETQ. The DNA of the CDR3 is TGCGCCAGCAGCTTAGGTCTAGCGGGAGATACGCAGTATTTT. This gives the protein CASSLGLAGDTQYF. The full variable domain, completed using reference TRBV5-1 and TRBJ2-3, is KAGVTQTPRYLIKTRGQQVTLSCSPISGHRSVSWYQQTPGQGLQFLFEYFSETQRNKGNFPGRFSGRQFSNSRSEMNVSTLELGDSALYLCASSLGLAGDTQYFGPGTRLTVL.

This clone was observed a handful of times. The rearrangement uses TRBV6-6 and TRBJ1-2, with D tentatively TRBD1 (6 bases). In germline, CDR1 is MNHNY, CDR2 SVGAGI (reference sequence). The CDR3 totals 15 residues. Trimming cost V 1 base and J 8 bases, with 17 bases left between them. In DNA form, the CDR3 reads TGTGCCAGCAGTTACTTTGCAGGGGAGGTGGGGGGCTACACCTTC. The encoded protein is CASSYFAGEVGGYTF.

The chain is built from TRBV6-1 and TRBJ1-1, with D perhaps TRBD1 (6 bases). Germline CDR1 reads MNHNS; CDR2 reads SASEGT. The CDR3 totals 16 residues. V was shortened by 4 bases and J by 2 bases, with 17 bases between the two germline ends. This CDR3 is CASSVTKGQTNTEAFF. CDR3 DNA: TGTGCCAGCAGTGTAACGAAAGGACAGACTAACACTGAAGCTTTCTTT.